These 32 T cell receptor beta chains were all obtained from the same sample, sequenced in a study of blood T cell repertoires in COVID-19. Data came from immunoSEQ multiplex PCR; TCRdb stores just in-frame clones and leaves some out. The sample includes 200,000 to 300,000 clones, about 85% of them seen just once. The specimen was peripheral blood. Receptors originate from a man in his sixties with acute or convalescent COVID-19.

The V call is TRBV5-1, the J call TRBJ2-3; D remains ambiguous. V was shortened by 0 bases and J by 3 bases, with 8 bases between the two germline ends. The CDR3 runs to 14 residues. The germline gives CDR1 SGHRS, CDR2 YFSETQ. The CDR3 DNA reads as TGCGCCAGCAGCTTGGACCGTCAGACAGATACGCAGTATTTT. Translation: CASSLDRQTDTQYF.

The chain couples TRBV27 to TRBJ1-1; the D is unclear. From germline, CDR1 is MNHEY and CDR2 SMNVEV (reference sequence). This CDR3 is built from 12 residues. V lost 6 bases, J lost 0 bases, and 5 bases lay in between. The CDR3 loop reads CASSSVNTEAFF. In nucleotides, the CDR3 is TGTGCCAGCAGCTCAGTGAACACTGAAGCTTTCTTT.

The chain recombines TRBV7-3 with TRBJ2-1, with 9 bases identical to TRBD2. Germline V lookup: CDR1 SGHTA, CDR2 FQGTGA. The CDR3 runs to 14 residues. J was trimmed by 9 bases and V by 2 bases; bases with no gene match: 5. CDR3 in amino acids: CASSLAGGRGEQFF. The CDR3 DNA reads TGTGCCAGCAGCTTAGCGGGGGGGCGTGGTGAGCAGTTCTTC.

V and J are TRBV6-5 and TRBJ1-1; no clear D gene. CDR1 MNHEY and CDR2 SVGAGI come from the germline V gene. The CDR3 runs 13 residues. The V end lost 7 bases, the J end lost 8 bases, and 17 bases lay between the germline ends. CDR3 bases: TGTGCCAGCACCGGAGAGCTTGACGGAGAAGCTTTCTTT. It translates to CASTGELDGEAFF.

The rearrangement uses TRBV6-5 and TRBJ1-1; TRBD1 matches 8 bases. Germline V gene lookup returns CDR1 MNHEY and CDR2 SVGAGI. The CDR3 consists of 14 residues. With V trimmed by 7 bases and J by 2 bases, 6 bases remained unmatched. The CDR3 nucleotides read TGTGCCAGCATCCCGGACAGGGTTAACACTGAAGCTTTCTTT. It encodes CASIPDRVNTEAFF.

The table lists this clone with a few counts. This chain links TRBV19 with TRBJ2-1, with 7 bases aligning to TRBD1. Trimming cost V 5 bases and J 4 bases; bases outside gene matches: 2. The CDR3 covers 13 residues. Germline values: CDR1 LNHDA, CDR2 SQIVND (reference sequence). Here the CDR3 DNA reads TGTGCCAGTAGTGGACAGGTATACAATGAGCAGTTCTTC. Amino acid sequence: CASSGQVYNEQFF.

This chain joins TRBV7-2 and TRBJ2-3; D is possibly TRBD2 (5 bases). Germline V gene data show CDR1 as SGHTA and CDR2 as FQGNSA. The CDR3 extends over 16 amino acids. The V end lost 1 base, the J end lost 4 bases, and 15 bases lay between the germline ends. The CDR3, as DNA: TGTGCCAGCAGCTTAGGCTTTCGGGGTGGGGCAGATACGCAGTATTTT. It yields the protein CASSLGFRGGADTQYF.

This sequence joins TRBV5-1 and TRBJ1-5; 7 bases match TRBD1. CDR1 is SGHRS, CDR2 YFSETQ, per germline. J gave up 7 bases and V 0 bases, and 7 bases lay outside the gene matches. The CDR3 is 15 residues long. The CDR3 DNA sequence: TGCGCCAGCAGCTTGGGTACAGGGGCGGGGCAGCCCCAGCATTTT. Its protein is CASSLGTGAGQPQHF.

V is TRBV6-5 and J is TRBJ2-7, with TRBD1 identical over 7 bases. CDR1 is MNHEY, CDR2 SVGAGI, per germline. The CDR3 sequence is 14 residues long. The V segment lost 6 bases and the J segment 6 bases; nucleotides outside the gene matches: 11. This CDR3 reads CASSVTGRIPEQYF. DNA for the CDR3: TGTGCCAGCAGCGTGACAGGGCGGATACCCGAGCAGTACTTC.

The gene calls are TRBV7-2 and TRBJ2-3, with D possibly TRBD2 on 6 matching bases. The CDR3 is 14 amino acids. The V gene's germline CDR1 is SGHTA and CDR2 FQGNSA. V was cut by 1 base and J by 7 bases, with 12 bases left in between. The CDR3 coding sequence is TGTGCCAGCAGCTTAGGGGACTCCTCAAATACGCAGTATTTT. It encodes CASSLGDSSNTQYF.

This sequence joins TRBV5-6 and TRBJ1-5; 8 bases agree with TRBD1. This CDR3 has 16 residues. With 2 bases clipped from V and 6 bases from J, the junction kept 10 bases outside the gene matches. Germline V lookup: CDR1 SGHDT, CDR2 YYEEEE. CDR3 residues: CASSLSDREVSQPQHF. CDR3 coding DNA: TGTGCCAGCAGCTTATCGGACAGGGAGGTATCTCAGCCCCAGCATTTT.

J is TRBJ2-1 and V is TRBV3-1 (or the pseudogene TRBV3-2), with 8 bases matching TRBD2. V lost 1 base to trimming and J lost 7 bases; unmatched junction nucleotides: 3. Germline lookup yields CDR1 LGHDT and CDR2 YNNKEL (reference sequence). The CDR3 is made up of 14 amino acids. The CDR3 DNA reads as TGTGCCAGCAGCCAAGGGGGACTAGTAAATGAGCAGTTCTTC. Translating it yields CASSQGGLVNEQFF.

V usage is TRBV10-3 and J usage is TRBJ2-7, with 7 bases matching TRBD1. V shed 6 bases and J 0 bases; nucleotides not matched to a gene: 8. The germline gives CDR1 ENHRY, CDR2 SYGVKD. The CDR3 consists of 15 residues. The CDR3 here is CAISHSTGASYEQYF. The CDR3 DNA is TGTGCCATCAGCCACTCAACAGGGGCCTCCTACGAGCAGTACTTC.

The gene calls are TRBV2 and TRBJ2-1; 13 bases match TRBD2. The germline CDR1 and CDR2 sequences are SNHLY and FYNNEI. The CDR3 has 13 residues. V lost 6 bases, J lost 9 bases, and 2 bases stayed unmatched. Here the CDR3 DNA reads TGTGCCAGCAGAGGACTAGCGGGAGTTGAGCAGTTCTTC. Residues: CASRGLAGVEQFF.

J is TRBJ1-5 and V is TRBV27; TRBD1 matches at 9 bases. Germline lookup yields CDR1 MNHEY and CDR2 SMNVEV (reference sequence). CDR3 length: 18 amino acids. The V gene end was trimmed by 4 bases and the J gene end by 0 bases; junction bases not matched to a gene: 10. The CDR3 nucleotides read TGTGCCAGCAGTTCCACCCGGGACAGGGAATATAGCAATCAGCCCCAGCATTTT. Its protein is CASSSTRDREYSNQPQHF.

In regard to this clone: An end of the junction does not agree with germline; a read error may underlie this. The V gene is TRBV10-1, the J gene TRBJ2-7; TRBD2 matches at 12 bases. The CDR3 sequence is 11 residues long. Germline-derived CDR1 and CDR2 are WNHNN and SYGVQD (reference sequence). CDR3 loop: CASKGPGLAGF. CDR3 nucleotides: TGCGCCAGCAAAGGTCCGGGACTAGCGGGCTTC.

The chain carries TRBV5-4 and TRBJ2-5, with D possibly TRBD2 on 7 matching bases. CDR1 SGHNT and CDR2 YYREEE come from the germline V gene (reference sequence). The CDR3 consists of 15 residues. With 4 bases removed from V and 3 bases from J, the gap between germline ends came to 16 bases. The CDR3 loop reads CASSLGGGRKETQYF. The CDR3 bases are TGTGCCAGCAGCCTGGGGGGCGGGAGAAAAGAGACCCAGTACTTC.

The CDR3 protein is CASSLGAGTGLYEQYF. CDR3 in DNA: TGTGCCAGCAGCTTAGGAGCGGGGACAGGGCTCTACGAGCAGTACTTC. The J gene is TRBJ2-7, the V gene TRBV7-8; 9 bases map to TRBD1. The V gene end was trimmed by 1 base and the J gene end by 3 bases; junction bases not matched to a gene: 7. The CDR3 runs 16 residues. In germline, CDR1 is SGHVS, CDR2 FQNEAQ. The whole variable domain, filled in from reference TRBV7-8 and TRBJ2-7, reads GAGVSQSPRYKVAKRGQDVALRCDPISGHVSLFWYQQALGQGPEFLTYFQNEAQLDKSGLPSDRFFAERPEGSVSTLKIQRTQQEDSAVYLCASSLGAGTGLYEQYFGPGTRLTVT.

The chain couples TRBV24-1 to TRBJ2-3; 8 bases map to TRBD1. Looked up from germline, CDR1 is KGHDR and CDR2 is SFDVKD. The ends lost 5 bases at V and 5 bases at J; junction bases unmatched: 8. The CDR3 consists of 15 residues. The CDR3 sequence is CATSARTGSGDTQYF. CDR3 bases: TGTGCCACCAGTGCCAGGACAGGGTCAGGAGATACGCAGTATTTT.

The chain joins TRBV6-2 or TRBV6-3 to TRBJ2-3; 10 bases agree with TRBD2. The germline V gene has CDR1 MNHEY and CDR2 SVGEGT. V lost 4 bases to trimming and J lost 0 bases; unmatched junction nucleotides: 13. The CDR3 has 19 amino acids. The CDR3 nucleotides read TGTGCCAGCAGTTTACTAGCGGGGAGGCAACCGCCTAGCACAGATACGCAGTATTTT. Translation: CASSLLAGRQPPSTDTQYF.

CDR3 in DNA: TGTGCCAGCAGTTCTGGGACAGGGAACCACGAGCAGTACTTC. Amino acid sequence: CASSSGTGNHEQYF. The chain carries TRBV6-5 and TRBJ2-7, with TRBD1 matching 9 bases. After removal of 4 bases from V and 5 bases from J, the junction contained 6 bases not matched to a gene. The CDR3 is made up of 14 amino acids. The germline V gene has CDR1 MNHEY and CDR2 SVGAGI.

The V gene is TRBV6-5, the J gene TRBJ2-7; 9 bases line up with TRBD1. V shed 5 bases and J 1 base; nucleotides not matched to a gene: 6. The germline gives CDR1 MNHEY, CDR2 SVGAGI. The CDR3 is 15 amino acids. The CDR3 loop reads CASSPGQGFSYEQYF. The CDR3 DNA is TGTGCCAGCAGTCCCGGACAGGGGTTTTCCTACGAGCAGTACTTC.

The chain joins TRBV11-2 to TRBJ2-7; 9 bases are a match to TRBD2. CDR3 length: 18 amino acids. The trim removed 5 bases at V and 2 bases at J, leaving 16 bases unmatched. The V gene's germline CDR1 is SGHAT and CDR2 FQNNGV. The CDR3 sequence is CASSPRMEREARAYEQYF. CDR3 nucleotides: TGTGCCAGCAGCCCCCGTATGGAGCGGGAGGCGAGGGCCTACGAGCAGTACTTC.

The J gene is TRBJ2-1, the V gene TRBV11-2, with D hard to call. Trimming cost V 4 bases and J 8 bases, with 18 bases left between them. The CDR3 spans 15 residues. Germline CDR1 SGHAT, CDR2 FQNNGV. CDR3 DNA sequence: TGTGCCAGCAGCTCACGCCCAACCAGTTTTGATGAGCAGTTCTTC. Its protein is CASSSRPTSFDEQFF.

This chain joins TRBV2 and TRBJ1-3, with 7 bases aligning to TRBD1. The CDR3 loop spans 16 amino acids. The germline V gene encodes CDR1 SNHLY and CDR2 FYNNEI. With V trimmed by 6 bases and J by 0 bases, 8 bases remained unmatched. CDR3 sequence: CASRWTGSSSGNTIYF. The CDR3 region has the DNA TGTGCCAGCAGATGGACAGGTTCGAGCTCTGGAAACACCATATATTTT.

The chain employs TRBV11-2 and TRBJ2-7; D ambiguous. CDR1 is SGHAT, CDR2 FQNNGV, per germline. This CDR3 region has 14 residues. V was pared by 5 bases and J by 3 bases, with 14 bases between. Here the CDR3 DNA reads TGTGCCAGCAGCCGCGGCTTGTCCTACTACGAGCAGTACTTC. Protein product: CASSRGLSYYEQYF.

The chain has TRBV27 and TRBJ2-7; D possibly corresponds to TRBD1 (5 bases). The CDR3 runs to 14 residues. CDR1 MNHEY and CDR2 SMNVEV come from the germline V gene (reference sequence). The V end lost 8 bases, the J end lost 5 bases, and 19 bases lay between the germline ends. Here the CDR3 DNA reads TGTGCCAGCGAGATCCCGGCTGCACAGGACGAGCAGTACTTC. Protein sequence: CASEIPAAQDEQYF.

The V call is TRBV12-5, the J call TRBJ1-6; 9 bases map to TRBD1. CDR1 LGHNT and CDR2 FRNRAP come from the germline V gene. V trimming: 1 base; J trimming: 7 bases; junction bases outside the gene matches: 5. There are 16 residues in the CDR3. The CDR3 reads CASGLGPTGGNSPLHF. In DNA, the CDR3 is TGTGCTAGTGGTTTGGGGCCGACAGGGGGGAATTCACCCCTCCACTTT.

The V and J genes are TRBV25-1 and TRBJ2-7; TRBD1 matches at 9 bases. The junction had 9 bases not matched to a gene; V was cut back by 2 bases and J by 13 bases. The germline V gene encodes CDR1 MGHDK and CDR2 SYGVNS. This CDR3 contains 13 residues. The CDR3 protein is CASSEIGRTGAYF. CDR3 DNA sequence: TGTGCCAGCAGTGAAATCGGGAGGACAGGGGCCTACTTC.

The V call is TRBV14, the J call TRBJ2-1; 9 nucleotides match TRBD2. The J segment lost 9 bases and the V segment lost 2 bases, leaving 17 bases of the junction unmatched. The CDR3 spans 18 residues. Germline CDR1 and CDR2: SGHDN and FVKESK. CDR3 sequence reads: CASSQIIGGREGLVEQFF. The CDR3 region has the DNA TGTGCCAGCAGCCAAATCATTGGGGGGCGGGAGGGCCTAGTTGAGCAGTTCTTC. The full variable domain, its missing parts supplied by reference TRBV14 and TRBJ2-1, is EAGVTQFPSHSVIEKGQTVTLRCDPISGHDNLYWYRRVMGKEIKFLLHFVKESKQDESGMPNNRFLAERTGGTYSTLKVQPAELEDSGVYFCASSQIIGGREGLVEQFFGPGTRLTVL.

V gene TRBV28 combines with J gene TRBJ2-3; 7 positions match TRBD2. Trimming cost V 5 bases and J 0 bases; bases outside gene matches: 8. Germline lookup yields CDR1 MDHEN and CDR2 SYDVKM. The CDR3 extends over 16 amino acids. The CDR3 loop is CASSDSSGGSTDTQYF. Here the CDR3 DNA reads TGTGCCAGCAGTGACTCTAGCGGAGGTAGCACAGATACGCAGTATTTT.

The chain is built from TRBV28 and TRBJ2-7; TRBD1 matches at 10 bases. Unmatched junction bases numbered 5, after V lost 7 bases and J lost 2 bases. This CDR3 contains 14 residues. CDR1 and CDR2 from the germline V gene are MDHEN and SYDVKM. The DNA of the CDR3 is TGTGCCAGCATCTCCGGGACAGGGGCCTACGAGCAGTACTTC. Its translation: CASISGTGAYEQYF.